A single sample gave rise to the 16 T cell receptor beta chains below, sequenced in a study of sequential checkpoint blockade in melanoma (dated by TCRdb to the late 2010s). The label giving this sample's treatment or condition can be read as: randomized to nivolumab then ipilimumab (arm A) or the reverse (arm B). Libraries were constructed by the immunoSEQ multiplex PCR assay. TCRdb holds this immuneACCESS table with in-frame rearrangements only. Some clones are missing; in checked studies, unresolved V genes explain under half, and the rest has no known cause. The sample has roughly 20,000 clones on record, approximately 80% of them singletons. Together, the top ten hold around 50% of the sample. This specimen was CD8+ T cells sorted from blood (inferred from file names), taken from a patient given nivolumab and ipilimumab in sequence. These receptors came from a human donor with melanoma.

The chain recombines TRBV6-1 with TRBJ1-5, with a possible D match to TRBD1 (5 bases). V lost 5 bases, J lost 0 bases, and 11 bases lay in between. CDR3 size: 15 residues. Germline V gives CDR1 MNHNS, CDR2 SASEGT. CDR3 residues: CASSLDRFSNQPQHF. DNA for the CDR3: TGTGCCAGCAGTCTAGACAGATTTAGCAATCAGCCCCAGCATTTT.

This chain links TRBV9 with TRBJ1-3; D not certain. V dropped 4 bases and J dropped 6 bases, with 8 bases sitting between them. Germline V lookup: CDR1 SGDLS, CDR2 YYNGEE. CDR3 length: 12 amino acids. This chain's CDR3 is CASSPLVNTIYF. CDR3 DNA: TGTGCCAGCAGCCCCCTTGTAAACACCATATATTTT.

This chain connects TRBV13 to TRBJ2-5, with 9 bases matching TRBD1. The DNA matches TRBJ2-7 better at its end, which makes the J call doubtful. The germline gives CDR1 PRHDT, CDR2 FYEKMQ (reference sequence). The CDR3 has 17 amino acids. CDR3 sequence: CASSGSGTGSSYYEQYF. CDR3 nucleotides: TGTGCCAGCAGCGGCTCCGGGACAGGGTCGAGTTACTACGAGCAGTACTTC.

The chain couples TRBV28 to TRBJ2-5; 8 bases are a match to TRBD2. The DNA end lines up better with TRBJ2-7; the J call may be wrong. This CDR3 comprises 13 residues. Germline V gene data show CDR1 as MDHEN and CDR2 as SYDVKM. The chain's CDR3 is CATSSGGPYEQYF. CDR3 nucleotides: TGTGCCACCAGCAGCGGGGGACCCTACGAGCAGTACTTC.

The V gene is TRBV27, the J gene TRBJ2-7; possibly TRBD2 for D (5 bases). CDR3 length: 13 residues. V lost 3 bases and J 1 base, leaving 7 bases between the germline ends. Germline lookup yields CDR1 MNHEY and CDR2 SMNVEV (reference sequence). CDR3 coding DNA: TGTGCCAGCAGTTTCCGGGAATCCTACGAGCAGTACTTC. Translation: CASSFRESYEQYF.

The chain couples TRBV5-5 to TRBJ1-6; a possible D gene is TRBD1 (6 bases). The CDR3 length is 16 residues. Germline V gene sequence: CDR1 SGHKS, CDR2 YYEKEE (reference sequence). Trimming stripped 4 bases from V and 4 bases from J, with 15 bases between. The CDR3 is CASSQGHLLYNSPLHF. CDR3 bases: TGTGCCAGCAGCCAGGGACACCTACTATATAATTCACCCCTCCACTTT.

The chain carries TRBV7-9 and TRBJ2-7; 7 nucleotides match TRBD2. Germline loops: CDR1 SEHNR, CDR2 FQNEAQ (reference sequence). The CDR3 contains 15 residues. V dropped 4 bases and J dropped 2; count of bases not matched to a gene: 8. The chain's CDR3 is CASSYEGGGTYEQYF. In DNA form, the CDR3 reads TGTGCCAGCAGCTACGAGGGCGGGGGTACCTACGAGCAGTACTTC.

The chain joins TRBV4-3 to TRBJ2-5; D might be TRBD1 (6 bases). CDR1 LGHNA and CDR2 YSLEER come from the germline V gene. V lost 0 bases and J 1 base, leaving 15 bases between the germline ends. The CDR3 loop spans 17 amino acids. The CDR3 DNA sequence: TGCGCCAGCAGCCAAGATGGCCCGACAGGCCGCCAAGAGACCCAGTACTTC. This encodes CASSQDGPTGRQETQYF.

This chain connects TRBV7-2 to TRBJ2-5; weak D call: TRBD2 (6 bases). Between the trimmed V and J ends, which lost 5 bases and 0 bases, there was a span of 16 bases. Germline CDR1 SGHTA, CDR2 FQGNSA. The CDR3 contains 16 residues. CDR3 DNA sequence: TGTGCCAGCAGCCTCCTGGAGGGACGGTACCAAGAGACCCAGTACTTC. It encodes CASSLLEGRYQETQYF.

The rearrangement uses TRBV28 and TRBJ1-1; a weak D match, TRBD1 (5 bases). V lost 1 base, J lost 1 base, and 10 bases lay in between. CDR3 length: 15 residues. Germline V gene data show CDR1 as MDHEN and CDR2 as SYDVKM. CDR3 region: CASSLLTAKNTEAFF. The DNA for the CDR3 is TGTGCCAGCAGTTTATTGACAGCAAAGAACACTGAAGCTTTCTTT.

The chain combines TRBV5-1 with TRBJ2-7, with 9 bases identical to TRBD1. Germline V gene sequence: CDR1 SGHRS, CDR2 YFSETQ. J gave up 2 bases and V 1 base, and 10 bases lay outside the gene matches. This CDR3 spans 17 amino acids. The DNA for the CDR3 is TGCGCCAGCAGCTTGCCCGCGGGGACAGGGAACGCCTACGAGCAGTACTTC. As protein: CASSLPAGTGNAYEQYF.

This clone was seen a few times. The chain recombines TRBV4-3 with TRBJ1-5; D remains ambiguous. This CDR3 region has 15 residues. V was shortened by 0 bases and J by 0 bases, with 6 bases between the two germline ends. Germline V gene sequence: CDR1 LGHNA, CDR2 YSLEER. This CDR3 is CASSQERFSNQPQHF. In DNA, the CDR3 is TGCGCCAGCAGCCAAGAACGGTTTAGCAATCAGCCCCAGCATTTT.

By sample share, this clone is medium-sized. The gene calls are TRBV4-2 and TRBJ2-7; the match to TRBD2 covers 13 bases. CDR3 length equals 17 residues. Germline CDR1 and CDR2: LGHNA and YNFKEQ. J was trimmed by 8 bases and V by 0 bases; bases with no gene match: 10. The CDR3 nucleotides are TGTGCCAGCAGCCAAGACTCTCCGGGACTAGCGGGGTTCCAGCAGTACTTC. The encoded protein is CASSQDSPGLAGFQQYF.

As to this clone: At one end, the junction sequence differs from germline, possibly due to a read error. CDR3 protein: CASSLSKGASYEQYF. The CDR3 DNA is TGTGCTAGCAGCTTAAGTAAGGGGGCGTCCTACGAGCAGTACTTC. This chain joins TRBV7-7 and TRBJ2-7; 7 nucleotides match TRBD1. The CDR3 is made up of 15 amino acids. CDR1 and CDR2 (germline): SSHAT, FNYEAQ (reference sequence).

The rearrangement uses TRBV7-9 and TRBJ2-1; possibly TRBD2 for D (5 bases). Between the trimmed V and J ends, which lost 3 bases and 6 bases, there was a span of 15 bases. The CDR3 spans 15 residues. Germline CDR1 and CDR2: SEHNR and FQNEAQ (reference sequence). This CDR3 reads CASSLSFGAGNEQFF. The CDR3 nucleotides are TGTGCCAGCAGCTTGAGCTTCGGTGCGGGCAATGAGCAGTTCTTC.

The V call is TRBV15, the J call TRBJ2-3; D is possibly TRBD2 (5 bases). The CDR3 is 16 residues long. Germline CDR1 and CDR2: LNHNV and YYDKDF (reference sequence). V was pared by 4 bases and J by 5 bases, with 19 bases between. In nucleotides, the CDR3 is TGTGCCACCAGCAATACTAGGGAACTTTTGAGAGATACGCAGTATTTT. This translates into CATSNTRELLRDTQYF.